The 8 T cell receptor beta chains below come from one sample, sequenced in a study of CXCR3-negative and CXCR3-positive naive CD8 T cells. The libraries of TRB cDNA were constructed through 5' RACE using UMI labels. Using the 5' RACE reads, TCRdb records one entry per CDR3 protein without DNA. The specimen's table records 35,000 to 45,000 distinct CDR3 sequences. Sequenced material: naive CXCR3- CD8+ T cells from blood. The subset was: CD45RO-CCR7+CD27+CD95- naive CD8+ T cells lacking CXCR3 (TNR3-). The receptor set was obtained from a human donor in good health. Some clones in this sample may be carry-over from other donors' samples.

V is TRBV3-1 and J is TRBJ2-5. Germline V lookup: CDR1 LGHDT, CDR2 YNNKEL (reference sequence). The CDR3 totals 12 residues. This CDR3 is CASSPVVETQYF.

The chain carries TRBV3-1 and TRBJ2-1; TCRdb outputs TRBD1, but without DNA this stays unchecked. CDR1 is LGHDT, CDR2 YNNKEL, per germline (reference sequence). The CDR3 covers 15 residues. This CDR3 is CASSQDRGHHNEQFF.

The chain is built from TRBV5-1 and TRBJ1-1; the TCRdb D gene call, TRBD1, has no DNA to confirm it. Germline V gene data show CDR1 as SGHRS and CDR2 as YFSETQ. The CDR3 runs 14 residues. CDR3 protein: CASSPGQGGTEAFF.

V is TRBV7-9 and J is TRBJ1-2; TCRdb designates TRBD1, a call that cannot be tested without DNA. CDR1 is SEHNR, CDR2 FQNEAQ, per germline (reference sequence). This CDR3 contains 16 residues. CDR3 sequence reads: CASSQSTGNPNYGYTF.

The V gene is TRBV4-2, the J gene TRBJ2-2. From germline, CDR1 is LGHNA and CDR2 YNFKEQ. This CDR3 is 14 amino acids long. CDR3 loop: CASSLLIISGELFF.

The chain uses TRBV7-3 and TRBJ2-7; the TCRdb D gene call, TRBD1, has no DNA to confirm it. The CDR3 has 17 amino acids. Germline V gene data show CDR1 as SGHTA and CDR2 as FQGTGA. The CDR3 loop reads CASSLEARRGPGGEQYF.

The chain uses TRBV29-1 and TRBJ2-7; there is no DNA to check the TCRdb D call of TRBD1. The CDR3 has 13 amino acids. The germline gives CDR1 SQVTM, CDR2 ANQGSEA. CDR3: CSVEGPQLYEQYF.

This sequence joins TRBV28 and TRBJ1-1; TCRdb designates TRBD1, a call that cannot be tested without DNA. The length of the CDR3 is 16 residues. The germline gives CDR1 MDHEN, CDR2 SYDVKM. CDR3: CASSLYRTGPNTEAFF.